This entry is about one TCR beta chain. This record belongs to a study of blood T cell repertoires in COVID-19. Study as a whole: Donors in the United States, Italy and Spain gave samples during acute or convalescent COVID-19. Sample material is recorded as cDNA or gDNA derived from T cells, B-cell-depleted T cells, or PBMCs.

Authors' processing steps: Amplification from reference gene primers served as the basis for estimated nucleated cell counts. Only in-frame clones appear in the TCRdb table, and some are missing; sequencing was by immunoSEQ multiplex PCR. Clone size and V and J calls were adopted from that table, with D and trimming inferred from the DNA. The table has approximately 75,000 clones, approximately 82% seen once; the top ten hold 15% to 20%. The origin of this receptor is a woman aged 80 or older with acute or convalescent COVID-19. Specimen: peripheral blood.

The CDR3 sequence: CASSQDRGSETQYF. The CDR3, as DNA: TGTGCCAGCAGCCAAGATAGAGGTTCAGAGACCCAGTACTTC. The genes are TRBV3-1 (or the pseudogene TRBV3-2) and TRBJ2-5, with unresolved D. V was trimmed by 0 bases and J by 4 bases, leaving 9 bases between them. CDR1 and CDR2 (germline): LGHDT, YNNKEL (reference sequence). This CDR3 is built from 14 residues.